This paragraph covers one TCR beta chain sequence. The entry originates in a study of T cell responses to AZD1222 COVID-19 vaccine. Trimming left V 5 bases short and J 1 base short, with 20 bases between. This CDR3 is built from 17 residues. The germline V gene encodes CDR1 SEHNR and CDR2 FQNEAQ (reference sequence). Measured with immunoSEQ multiplex PCR; TCRdb has only the in-frame clones, and not every one. Of roughly 67,000 clones listed, approximately 90% were seen once; the top ten hold about 28%. The sequence was obtained from an adult who received the AZD1222 COVID-19 vaccine. This chain connects TRBV7-9 to TRBJ1-1; TRBD1 is a possible D gene (6 bases). The specimen comprised peripheral blood, sampled 28 days after the second AZD1222 dose. CDR3 protein: CASSLGKGGGWNTEAFF. DNA for the CDR3: TGTGCCAGCAGCCTTGGGAAGGGAGGGGGATGGAACACTGAAGCTTTCTTT.